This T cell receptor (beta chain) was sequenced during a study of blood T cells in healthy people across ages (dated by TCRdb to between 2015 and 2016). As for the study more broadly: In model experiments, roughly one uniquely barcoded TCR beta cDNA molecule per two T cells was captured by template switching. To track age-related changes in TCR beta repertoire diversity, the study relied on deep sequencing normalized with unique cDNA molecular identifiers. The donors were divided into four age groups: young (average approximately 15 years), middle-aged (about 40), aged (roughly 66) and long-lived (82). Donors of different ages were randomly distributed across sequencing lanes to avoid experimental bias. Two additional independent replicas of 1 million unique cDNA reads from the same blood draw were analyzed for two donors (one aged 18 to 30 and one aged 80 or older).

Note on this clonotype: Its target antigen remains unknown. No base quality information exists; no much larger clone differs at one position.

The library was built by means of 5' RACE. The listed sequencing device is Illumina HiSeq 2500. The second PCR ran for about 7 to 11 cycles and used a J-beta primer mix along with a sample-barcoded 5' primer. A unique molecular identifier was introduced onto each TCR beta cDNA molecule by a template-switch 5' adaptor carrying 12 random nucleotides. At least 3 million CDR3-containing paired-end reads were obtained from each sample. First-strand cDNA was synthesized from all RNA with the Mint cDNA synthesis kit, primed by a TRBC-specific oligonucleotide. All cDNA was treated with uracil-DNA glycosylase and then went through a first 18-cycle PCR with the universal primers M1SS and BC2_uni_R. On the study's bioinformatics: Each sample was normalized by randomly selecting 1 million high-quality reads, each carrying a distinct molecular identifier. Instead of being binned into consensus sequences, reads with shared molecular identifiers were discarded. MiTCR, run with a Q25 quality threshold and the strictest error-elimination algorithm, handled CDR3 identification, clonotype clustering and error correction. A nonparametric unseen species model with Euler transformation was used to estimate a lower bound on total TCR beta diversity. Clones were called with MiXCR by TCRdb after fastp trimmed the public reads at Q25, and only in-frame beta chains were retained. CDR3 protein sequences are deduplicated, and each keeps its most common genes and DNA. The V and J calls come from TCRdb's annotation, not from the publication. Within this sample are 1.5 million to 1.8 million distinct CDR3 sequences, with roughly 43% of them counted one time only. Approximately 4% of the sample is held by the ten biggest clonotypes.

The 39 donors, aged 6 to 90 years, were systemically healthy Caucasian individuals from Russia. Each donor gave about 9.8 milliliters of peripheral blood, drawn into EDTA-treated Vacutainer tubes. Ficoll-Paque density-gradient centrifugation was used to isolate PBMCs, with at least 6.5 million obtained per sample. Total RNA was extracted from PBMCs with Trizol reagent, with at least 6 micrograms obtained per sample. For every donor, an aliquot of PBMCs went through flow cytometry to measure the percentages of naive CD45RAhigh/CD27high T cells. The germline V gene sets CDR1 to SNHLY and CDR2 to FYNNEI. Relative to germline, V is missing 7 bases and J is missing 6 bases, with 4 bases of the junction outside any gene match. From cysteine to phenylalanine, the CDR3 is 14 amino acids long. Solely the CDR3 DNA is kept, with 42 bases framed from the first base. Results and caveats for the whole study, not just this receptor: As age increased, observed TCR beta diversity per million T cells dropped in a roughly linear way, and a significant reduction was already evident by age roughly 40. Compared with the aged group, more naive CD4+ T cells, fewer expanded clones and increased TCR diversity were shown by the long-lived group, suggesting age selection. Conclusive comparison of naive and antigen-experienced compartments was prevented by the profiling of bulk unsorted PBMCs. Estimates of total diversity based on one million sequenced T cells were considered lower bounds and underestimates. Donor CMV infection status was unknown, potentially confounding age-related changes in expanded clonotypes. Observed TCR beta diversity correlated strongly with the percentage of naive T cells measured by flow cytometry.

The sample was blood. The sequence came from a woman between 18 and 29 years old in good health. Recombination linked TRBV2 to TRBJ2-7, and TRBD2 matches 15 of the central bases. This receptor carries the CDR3 CASTGLAGGPEQYF. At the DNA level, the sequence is TGTGCCAGCACAGGACTAGCGGGAGGGCCCGAGCAGTACTTC.